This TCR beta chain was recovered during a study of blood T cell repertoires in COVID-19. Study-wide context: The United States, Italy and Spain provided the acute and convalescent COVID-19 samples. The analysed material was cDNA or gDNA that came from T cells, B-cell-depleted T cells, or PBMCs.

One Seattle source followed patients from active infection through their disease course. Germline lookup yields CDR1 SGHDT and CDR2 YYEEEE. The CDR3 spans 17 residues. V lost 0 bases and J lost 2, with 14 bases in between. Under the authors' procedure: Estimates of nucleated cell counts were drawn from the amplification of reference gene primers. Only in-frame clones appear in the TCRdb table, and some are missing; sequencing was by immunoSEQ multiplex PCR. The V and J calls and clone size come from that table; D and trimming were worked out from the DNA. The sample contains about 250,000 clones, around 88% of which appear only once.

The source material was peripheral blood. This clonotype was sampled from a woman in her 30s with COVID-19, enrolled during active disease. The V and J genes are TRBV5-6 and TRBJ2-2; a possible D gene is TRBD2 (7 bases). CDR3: CASSLGSAGANTGELFF. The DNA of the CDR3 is TGTGCCAGCAGCTTGGGGTCGGCGGGGGCTAACACCGGGGAGCTGTTTTTT. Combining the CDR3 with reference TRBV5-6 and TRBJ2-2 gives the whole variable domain DAGVTQSPTHLIKTRGQQVTLRCSPKSGHDTVSWYQQALGQGPQFIFQYYEEEERQRGNFPDRFSGHQFPNYSSELNVNALLLGDSALYLCASSLGSAGANTGELFFGEGSRLTVL.